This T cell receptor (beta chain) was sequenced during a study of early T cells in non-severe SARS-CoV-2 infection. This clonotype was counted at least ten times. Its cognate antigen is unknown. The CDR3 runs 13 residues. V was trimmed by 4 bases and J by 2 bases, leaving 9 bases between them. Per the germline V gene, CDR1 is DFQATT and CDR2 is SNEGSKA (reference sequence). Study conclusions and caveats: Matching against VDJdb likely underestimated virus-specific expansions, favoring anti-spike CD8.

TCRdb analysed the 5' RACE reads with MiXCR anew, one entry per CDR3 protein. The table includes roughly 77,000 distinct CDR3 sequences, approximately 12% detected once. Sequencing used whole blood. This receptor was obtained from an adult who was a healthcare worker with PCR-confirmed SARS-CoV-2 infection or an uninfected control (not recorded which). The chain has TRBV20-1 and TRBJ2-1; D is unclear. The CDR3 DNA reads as TGCAGTGCTACCCCGTCGCCCTACAATGAGCAGTTCTTC. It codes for CSATPSPYNEQFF.